The 21 T cell receptor beta chains below all came from one sample that was sequenced in a study of cytomegalovirus exposure and HLA in healthy donors. Primers included in the PCR were 60 Vbeta and 13 Jbeta primers. Profiled with immunoSEQ multiplex PCR; TCRdb holds only in-frame clones, not every one. The sample consists of roughly 100,000 clones, 71% of them appearing once. Input material: PBMCs. These receptors all come from a female donor in good health and CMV-seronegative.

The V call is TRBV29-1, the J call TRBJ2-2; a possible D gene is TRBD2 (6 bases). Germline-derived CDR1 and CDR2 are SQVTM and ANQGSEA. There are 12 residues in the CDR3. V was pared by 5 bases and J by 6 bases, with 10 bases between. CDR3 in amino acids: CSVQPGAGELFF. The DNA of the CDR3 is TGCAGCGTTCAACCGGGGGCCGGGGAGCTGTTTTTT.

The gene calls are TRBV14 and TRBJ2-3, with D perhaps TRBD1 (5 bases). The CDR3 is 15 amino acids. In germline, CDR1 is SGHDN, CDR2 FVKESK. V was pared by 0 bases and J by 2 bases, with 9 bases between. CDR3 sequence (DNA): TGTGCCAGCAGCCAAGAAAGGGGTCCCACAGATACGCAGTATTTT. Its protein product is CASSQERGPTDTQYF.

V and J are TRBV12-5 and TRBJ2-1; TRBD1 agrees at 9 bases. Germline CDR1 LGHNT, CDR2 FRNRAP. This CDR3 spans 14 amino acids. V dropped 7 bases and J dropped 7; count of bases not matched to a gene: 8. The CDR3 is CASADRGGGNEQFF. The CDR3 DNA sequence: TGTGCTAGTGCCGACAGGGGGGGAGGGAATGAGCAGTTCTTC.

The CDR3: CASSPGAADQETQYF. The CDR3 DNA reads as TGTGCCAGCTCACCAGGGGCAGCCGACCAAGAGACCCAGTACTTC. The J gene is TRBJ2-5, the V gene TRBV18, with D perhaps matching TRBD1 (5 bases). This CDR3 region has 15 residues. Germline V gene data show CDR1 as KGHSH and CDR2 as LQKENI. V lost 2 bases, J lost 0 bases, and 10 bases lay in between.

This clone was counted between two and nine times. The V gene is TRBV5-8, the J gene TRBJ1-5; TRBD1 might be the D (6 bases). Germline assignment: CDR1 SGHTS and CDR2 YDEGEE. V was shortened by 0 bases and J by 4 bases, with 14 bases between the two germline ends. The CDR3 is 16 residues long. CDR3 DNA sequence: TGTGCCAGCAGCTTGGTCCCACAGGGAAATAATCAGCCCCAGCATTTT. Its protein product is CASSLVPQGNNQPQHF.

The chain is built from TRBV6-4 and TRBJ2-7; TRBD1 is a possible D gene (6 bases). Per germline, CDR1 MRHNA and CDR2 SNTAGT. Trimming shortened V by 3 bases and J by 7 bases, and 25 bases separated the two germline ends. The CDR3 is made up of 17 amino acids. The CDR3 bases are TGTGCCAGCAGTGATCTCCAGAAAGAAGGGGGACCCCAGGAGCAGTACTTC. Translated, it gives CASSDLQKEGGPQEQYF.

J is TRBJ2-3 and V is TRBV6-6; D remains unclear. V was pared by 5 bases and J by 3 bases, with 6 bases between. Germline values: CDR1 MNHNY, CDR2 SVGAGI (reference sequence). The CDR3 is 12 residues long. The CDR3 spells CASSPYTDTQYF. The CDR3, as DNA: TGTGCCAGCAGTCCGTATACAGATACGCAGTATTTT.

The genes are TRBV5-1 and TRBJ2-6; D unclear. The CDR3 is 14 residues long. Germline assignment: CDR1 SGHRS and CDR2 YFSETQ. V lost 0 bases to trimming and J lost 2 bases, with 3 bases between them. As DNA, the CDR3 is TGCGCCAGCAGCTTGGGGCCTGGGGCCAACGTCCTGACTTTC. Its protein product is CASSLGPGANVLTF.

The V call is TRBV9, the J call TRBJ1-4; D is ambiguous. The V gene lost 1 base and the J gene lost 5 bases, with 12 bases spanning the gap. Germline CDR1 SGDLS, CDR2 YYNGEE. The CDR3 contains 15 residues. This CDR3 reads CASSVLPDGNEKLFF. CDR3 DNA sequence: TGTGCCAGCAGCGTATTGCCCGACGGGAATGAAAAACTGTTTTTT.

This clone appeared a single time. The chain employs TRBV6-1 and TRBJ2-7, with D perhaps TRBD1 (6 bases). The germline V and J ends were trimmed by 5 bases and 4 bases, with 18 bases remaining between them. Looked up from germline, CDR1 is MNHNS and CDR2 is SASEGT. The CDR3 length is 15 residues. The CDR3 nucleotides are TGTGCCAGCAGTAGTCTTAGGACAGCCTCTTACGAGCAGTACTTC. Translation: CASSSLRTASYEQYF.

In this sample, this clone turned up many times. The J gene is TRBJ2-3, the V gene TRBV5-5, with D hard to call. The CDR3 has 13 residues. Per the germline V gene, CDR1 is SGHKS and CDR2 is YYEKEE (reference sequence). Trimming cost V 3 bases and J 0 bases, with 5 bases left between them. The CDR3 here is CASSSSSTDTQYF. As DNA, the CDR3 is TGTGCCAGCAGCTCCTCTAGCACAGATACGCAGTATTTT.

The gene calls are TRBV9 and TRBJ2-3; D remains unclear. The CDR3 sequence is 14 residues long. Trimming shortened V by 2 bases and J by 0 bases, and 7 bases separated the two germline ends. Per germline, CDR1 SGDLS and CDR2 YYNGEE. The CDR3 loop is CASSVLSSTDTQYF. In nucleotides, the CDR3 is TGTGCCAGCAGCGTCTTGTCTAGCACAGATACGCAGTATTTT.

This chain links TRBV7-6 with TRBJ2-7; tentative D call: TRBD1 (6 bases). Germline CDR1 SGHVS, CDR2 FNYEAQ. V dropped 4 bases and J dropped 3 bases, with 10 bases sitting between them. There are 13 residues in the CDR3. CDR3 amino acids: CASSSGQSYEQYF. The CDR3 DNA follows: TGTGCCAGCAGCTCCGGACAGAGCTACGAGCAGTACTTC. Combining the CDR3 with reference TRBV7-6 and TRBJ2-7 gives the whole variable domain GAGVSQSPRYKVTKRGQDVALRCDPISGHVSLYWYRQALGQGPEFLTYFNYEAQQDKSGLPNDRFSAERPEGSISTLTIQRTEQRDSAMYRCASSSGQSYEQYFGPGTRLTVT.

J is TRBJ2-5 and V is TRBV7-9; D ambiguous. V was cut by 4 bases and J by 2 bases, with 8 bases left in between. CDR1 SEHNR and CDR2 FQNEAQ come from the germline V gene (reference sequence). The CDR3 is 13 amino acids. The CDR3 loop reads CASSSTDQETQYF. The CDR3 DNA sequence: TGTGCCAGCAGCTCAACAGATCAAGAGACCCAGTACTTC.

V gene TRBV6-4 combines with J gene TRBJ1-1, with D unclear. Germline CDR1 is MRHNA and CDR2 is SNTAGT. This CDR3 spans 13 amino acids. V gave up 4 bases and J gave up 3 bases, with 9 bases separating them. CDR3 coding DNA: TGTGCCAGCAGTGGGACTGAGGACACTGAAGCTTTCTTT. Its translation: CASSGTEDTEAFF.

The chain couples TRBV15 to TRBJ2-4; a weak D match, TRBD2 (5 bases). This CDR3 comprises 15 residues. CDR1 is LNHNV, CDR2 YYDKDF, per germline (reference sequence). V shed 0 bases and J shed 1 base, with 7 bases lying between them. CDR3 in DNA: TGTGCCACCAGCAGAGACGGGGAGGCCAAAAACATTCAGTACTTC. This codes for CATSRDGEAKNIQYF.

The V call is TRBV4-2, the J call TRBJ1-1; a weak D match, TRBD1 (6 bases). Per germline, CDR1 LGHNA and CDR2 YNFKEQ. The CDR3 is made up of 15 amino acids. Deletions cut 1 base from V and 6 bases from J, with 15 bases between. For the CDR3, the DNA is TGTGCCAGCAGCCAAGCGGGGGGCGCCGTCCCTGAAGCTTTCTTT. Its translation: CASSQAGGAVPEAFF.

This CDR3 reads CSVPRGNEQFF. The CDR3 DNA reads as TGCAGCGTCCCCAGGGGCAATGAGCAGTTCTTC. This chain connects TRBV29-1 to TRBJ2-1, with D maybe TRBD1 (6 bases). From germline, CDR1 is SQVTM and CDR2 ANQGSEA. Trimming stripped 6 bases from V and 6 bases from J, with 9 bases between. The CDR3 is 11 amino acids.

V and J are TRBV11-1 and TRBJ2-5, with 7 bases identical to TRBD2. Unmatched junction bases numbered 11, after V lost 4 bases and J lost 3 bases. This CDR3 has 16 residues. CDR1 SGHAT and CDR2 FQDESV come from the germline V gene (reference sequence). This CDR3 reads CASSSEASGDKETQYF. The DNA of the CDR3 is TGTGCCAGCAGCTCAGAGGCTAGCGGAGATAAAGAGACCCAGTACTTC.

The chain couples TRBV18 to TRBJ1-2; 9 bases are shared with TRBD1. The V gene's germline CDR1 is KGHSH and CDR2 LQKENI. CDR3 length equals 14 residues. Trimming at V came to 5 bases and at J to 4 bases, leaving 5 bases not matched to a gene. CDR3 loop: CASSATDRGYGYTF. DNA for the CDR3: TGTGCCAGCTCAGCGACGGACAGGGGCTATGGCTACACCTTC.

V usage is TRBV5-5 and J usage is TRBJ2-3; no clear D. This CDR3 is built from 14 residues. From germline, CDR1 is SGHKS and CDR2 YYEKEE (reference sequence). Trimming took 3 bases from V and 1 from J, leaving 9 bases between them. DNA for the CDR3: TGTGCCAGCAGCTATCCTTTCCGCACAGATACGCAGTATTTT. Encoded protein: CASSYPFRTDTQYF.